The present T cell receptor beta chain was sequenced within a study of control samples from healthy donors and cancer patients. V lost 3 bases to trimming and J lost 2 bases, with 12 bases between them. The CDR3 consists of 15 residues. The germline gives CDR1 KGHDR, CDR2 SFDVKD. The table came from immunoSEQ multiplex PCR; TCRdb's copy has only in-frame clones and leaves some out. The sample has under 150,000 clones; around 90% are singletons. This TCR was sampled from a man aged 25-40 years in good health. The chain joins TRBV24-1 to TRBJ1-2; D is undetermined. Sequencing used blood. The CDR3 spells CATSDAQTPNYGYTF. The CDR3, as DNA: TGTGCCACCAGTGATGCCCAAACACCAAACTATGGCTACACCTTC.